This paragraph covers one T cell receptor beta chain sequence. This CDR3 is also generated by other DNA sequences in the sample. Produced via immunoSEQ multiplex PCR; TCRdb's table is partial and in-frame only. Altogether 1.4 million or so clones are present, about 98.5% being singletons, with the ten largest covering 0.36%. The data are from a study of shared clonotypes between healthy human individuals. Looking at the study overall: A couple of women and a few men aged 18 to 49 served as donors.

The CDR3 runs 13 residues. The V gene lost 1 base and the J gene lost 4 bases, with 8 bases spanning the gap. Germline-derived CDR1 and CDR2 are SNHLY and FYNNEI. The receptor was isolated from a man aged 30 to 39 in good health. J is TRBJ2-7 and V is TRBV2; D is possibly TRBD1 or TRBD2 (5 bases each). The sequenced sample consisted of naive CD4+ T cells sorted from blood. The subset is: CD45RA+ positively selected. The CDR3, as DNA: TGTGCCAGCAGTGAAGAGAGGGGATACGAGCAGTACTTC. This encodes CASSEERGYEQYF.